This is a list of T cell receptor beta chains from one sample in a study of blood T cells in healthy people across ages. TCRdb itself ran the 5' RACE reads through MiXCR, one entry per CDR3 protein. The data contain about 2 million distinct CDR3 sequences, about 50% of them singletons. The source material was blood. The receptors come from a woman aged 35 to 49 in good health. CDR3s include the opening cysteine and the closing phenylalanine or tryptophan. The order of the fields is D gene, J gene, V gene, clone size, CDR3 protein, CDR3 DNA. The D gene is left open where the match is weak. Size tells how often a clone was seen (once, few, many) or the class of an expanded clone, and some rows leave it out.

D gene: TRBD2; J gene: TRBJ2-3; V gene: TRBV13; clone size: .; CDR3 protein: CASSLIGVAGRSTDTQYF; CDR3 DNA: TGTGCCAGCAGCTTAATAGGGGTAGCGGGGAGGAGCACAGATACGCAGTATTTT
D gene: .; J gene: TRBJ1-4; V gene: TRBV4-3; clone size: .; CDR3 protein: CASSLVRGGDEKLFF; CDR3 DNA: TGCGCCAGCAGCCTGGTGCGAGGGGGAGATGAAAAACTGTTTTTT
D gene: TRBD2; J gene: TRBJ2-3; V gene: TRBV28; clone size: .; CDR3 protein: CASSLGTSGGILGTDTQYF; CDR3 DNA: TGTGCCAGCAGCCTTGGGACTAGCGGGGGGATTCTCGGCACAGATACGCAGTATTTT
D gene: .; J gene: TRBJ1-4; V gene: TRBV5-8; clone size: .; CDR3 protein: CASSLYPANEKLFF; CDR3 DNA: TGTGCCAGCAGCTTGTACCCAGCAAATGAAAAACTGTTTTTT
D gene: .; J gene: TRBJ2-3; V gene: TRBV6-1; clone size: .; CDR3 protein: CASNMPGLRSDTQYF; CDR3 DNA: TGTGCCAGCAATATGCCGGGACTTCGGTCGGATACGCAGTATTTT
D gene: TRBD2; J gene: TRBJ2-5; V gene: TRBV20-1; clone size: .; CDR3 protein: CSARVPSGGVQETQYF; CDR3 DNA: TGCAGTGCTAGAGTGCCTAGCGGGGGAGTACAAGAGACCCAGTACTTC
D gene: .; J gene: TRBJ2-7; V gene: TRBV27; clone size: .; CDR3 protein: CASSLSAVLSYEQYF; CDR3 DNA: TGTGCCAGCAGTTTATCGGCGGTGTTATCCTACGAGCAGTACTTC
D gene: .; J gene: TRBJ2-3; V gene: TRBV20-1; clone size: .; CDR3 protein: CSAPRGRSSTDTQYF; CDR3 DNA: TGCAGTGCACCCCGCGGGCGGTCTAGCACAGATACGCAGTATTTT
D gene: .; J gene: TRBJ2-3; V gene: TRBV5-1; clone size: many; CDR3 protein: CASSFPSDTQYF; CDR3 DNA: TGTGCCAGCAGTTTCCCGTCAGATACGCAGTATTTT
D gene: .; J gene: TRBJ2-3; V gene: TRBV28; clone size: .; CDR3 protein: CASSKGTTDTQYF; CDR3 DNA: TGTGCCAGCAGTAAGGGGACTACAGATACGCAGTATTTT
D gene: .; J gene: TRBJ2-7; V gene: TRBV10-3; clone size: few; CDR3 protein: CAICWTGIGSYEQYF; CDR3 DNA: TGTGCCATCTGCTGGACGGGGATAGGGTCCTACGAGCAGTACTTC
D gene: .; J gene: TRBJ1-2; V gene: TRBV4-3; clone size: .; CDR3 protein: CASSQRTESYYGYTF; CDR3 DNA: TGCGCCAGCAGCCAGAGGACGGAATCTTACTATGGCTACACCTTC
D gene: TRBD1; J gene: TRBJ1-1; V gene: TRBV5-6; clone size: .; CDR3 protein: CASSLWQGAGGTEAFF; CDR3 DNA: TGTGCCAGCAGCTTGTGGCAGGGGGCAGGAGGTACTGAAGCTTTCTTT
D gene: .; J gene: TRBJ2-7; V gene: TRBV7-2; clone size: few; CDR3 protein: CASSLGRGFHEQYF; CDR3 DNA: TGTGCCAGCAGCTTAGGTAGAGGGTTTCACGAGCAGTACTTC
D gene: .; J gene: TRBJ2-2; V gene: TRBV6-2/TRBV6-3; clone size: .; CDR3 protein: CASSYLHVGDTGELFF; CDR3 DNA: TGTGCCAGCAGTTACTTACACGTAGGCGACACCGGGGAGCTGTTTTTT
D gene: .; J gene: TRBJ2-4; V gene: TRBV6-2/TRBV6-3; clone size: .; CDR3 protein: CASSYSWNIQYF; CDR3 DNA: TGTGCCAGCAGTTACTCGTGGAACATTCAGTACTTC
D gene: .; J gene: TRBJ2-5; V gene: TRBV6-2/TRBV6-3; clone size: few; CDR3 protein: CASSLTLEVKEGQETQYF; CDR3 DNA: TGTGCCAGCAGTTTAACATTGGAGGTTAAAGAGGGTCAAGAGACCCAGTACTTC
D gene: .; J gene: TRBJ1-2; V gene: TRBV4-2; clone size: few; CDR3 protein: CASSQVQELDYGYTF; CDR3 DNA: TGTGCCAGCAGCCAAGTCCAGGAACTCGACTATGGCTACACCTTC
D gene: .; J gene: TRBJ2-4; V gene: TRBV5-1; clone size: once; CDR3 protein: CASSSRKSGREAQYF; CDR3 DNA: TGCGCCAGCAGCTCCCGAAAATCGGGGCGAGAGGCCCAGTACTTC
D gene: TRBD1; J gene: TRBJ2-7; V gene: TRBV20-1; clone size: many; CDR3 protein: CSARQGASYEQYF; CDR3 DNA: TGCAGTGCTAGGCAGGGGGCCTCCTACGAGCAGTACTTC
D gene: TRBD1; J gene: TRBJ1-5; V gene: TRBV6-6; clone size: .; CDR3 protein: CASSYGTEPFSNQPQHF; CDR3 DNA: TGTGCCAGCAGTTACGGGACAGAACCCTTTAGCAATCAGCCCCAGCATTTT
D gene: .; J gene: TRBJ2-1; V gene: TRBV12-3/TRBV12-4; clone size: .; CDR3 protein: CASRFWVTGNGHNEQFF; CDR3 DNA: TGTGCCAGCAGGTTTTGGGTAACAGGGAATGGGCACAATGAGCAGTTCTTC
D gene: .; J gene: TRBJ1-1; V gene: TRBV20-1; clone size: .; CDR3 protein: CSAQDGLNTEAFF; CDR3 DNA: TGCAGTGCCCAAGACGGCCTGAACACTGAAGCTTTCTTT
D gene: .; J gene: TRBJ2-1; V gene: TRBV20-1; clone size: .; CDR3 protein: CSASVIRRLSNEQFF; CDR3 DNA: TGCAGTGCTAGTGTGATCAGGCGTCTGTCCAATGAGCAGTTCTTC
D gene: TRBD1; J gene: TRBJ1-2; V gene: TRBV5-1; clone size: .; CDR3 protein: CASSPGTAVNPIYGYTF; CDR3 DNA: TGCGCCAGCAGCCCGGGGACAGCCGTTAACCCCATTTATGGCTACACCTTC
D gene: .; J gene: TRBJ1-2; V gene: TRBV7-2; clone size: many; CDR3 protein: CASSFGGSVDRRYGYTF; CDR3 DNA: TGTGCCAGCAGCTTCGGGGGTTCAGTTGACAGGCGCTATGGCTACACCTTC